Below are 22 T cell receptor beta chains sequenced from a single sample in a study of blood T cell repertoires in COVID-19. TCRdb keeps only in-frame clones here, not all; method: immunoSEQ multiplex PCR. Among about 140,000 clones listed, about three quarters were seen once. The specimen sequenced was peripheral blood. These receptor sequences come from a man between 50 and 59 years old with acute or convalescent COVID-19.

The rearrangement uses TRBV12-3 or TRBV12-4 and TRBJ2-3, with D possibly matching TRBD2 (7 bases). Trimming took 7 bases from V and 6 from J, leaving 14 bases between them. CDR3 length: 13 amino acids. This chain's CDR3 is CASKGGALDTQYF. The CDR3 nucleotides are TGTGCCAGCAAAGGGGGGGCATTGGATACGCAGTATTTT.

This clone was seen only a few times. V is TRBV5-1 and J is TRBJ2-7, with TRBD1 identical over 10 bases. In germline, CDR1 is SGHRS, CDR2 YFSETQ. This CDR3 is 14 amino acids long. Unmatched junction bases numbered 8, after V lost 10 bases and J lost 1 base. CDR3 amino acids: CASSEGQGSYEQYF. DNA for the CDR3: TGCGCCTCCTCGGAGGGACAGGGGTCCTACGAGCAGTACTTC.

V gene TRBV7-8 combines with J gene TRBJ1-2; 7 nucleotides line up with TRBD1. The trim removed 2 bases at V and 8 bases at J, leaving 8 bases unmatched. Germline V gives CDR1 SGHVS, CDR2 FQNEAQ. The CDR3 contains 14 residues. For the CDR3, the DNA is TGTGCCAGCAGCTTAAGCTCAGGGGGTCAAGGCTACACCTTC. Residues: CASSLSSGGQGYTF.

This clone appeared a few times. This chain links TRBV5-1 with TRBJ1-2, with 7 bases lining up with TRBD1. Germline assignment: CDR1 SGHRS and CDR2 YFSETQ. This CDR3 region has 17 residues. V lost 0 bases, J lost 6 bases, and 14 bases stayed unmatched. The CDR3 region has the DNA TGCGCCAGCAGCTTGGGGGCACTACAGGGGCCGGGAGATGGCTACACCTTC. It codes for CASSLGALQGPGDGYTF.

A few counts support this clone. This sequence joins TRBV29-1 and TRBJ1-2, with D maybe TRBD1 (6 bases). V dropped 1 base and J dropped 6 bases, with 6 bases sitting between them. The length of the CDR3 is 11 residues. Germline V CDR1 and CDR2: SQVTM, ANQGSEA. The CDR3 DNA sequence: TGCAGCGTTGAAGGGACAGATGGCTACACCTTC. This sequence encodes CSVEGTDGYTF.

The chain is built from TRBV6-5 and TRBJ1-2; maybe TRBD1 (5 bases). This CDR3 has 13 amino acids. Germline V gene sequence: CDR1 MNHEY, CDR2 SVGAGI. V dropped 6 bases and J dropped 1 base, with 9 bases sitting between them. Here the CDR3 reads CASSPGGNYGYTF. DNA of the CDR3: TGTGCCAGCAGCCCCGGGGGTAACTATGGCTACACCTTC.

CDR3 region: CAWGSGVAGEETQYF. CDR3 coding DNA: TGTGCCTGGGGCTCCGGGGTAGCGGGGGAAGAGACCCAGTACTTC. V usage is TRBV30 and J usage is TRBJ2-5; 9 bases are shared with TRBD2. Germline CDR1 reads GTSNPN; CDR2 reads SVGIG (reference sequence). After removal of 5 bases from V and 3 bases from J, the junction contained 10 bases not matched to a gene. CDR3 length equals 15 residues.

The CDR3 DNA follows: TGCGCCAGCAGCTTGTCGGTCGAGACCCAGTACTTC. As protein: CASSLSVETQYF. This chain uses TRBV5-1 with TRBJ2-5; D is unresolved. The CDR3 totals 12 residues. The V gene's germline CDR1 is SGHRS and CDR2 YFSETQ. V dropped 1 base and J dropped 5 bases, with 6 bases sitting between them.

A single count supports this clone. The chain recombines TRBV4-1 with TRBJ1-2, with 8 bases aligning to TRBD1. CDR3 length: 14 residues. V lost 3 bases, J lost 4 bases, and 4 bases stayed unmatched. Per the germline V gene, CDR1 is MGHRA and CDR2 is YSYEKL. DNA for the CDR3: TGCGCCAGCAGCCAGGACGACAGGGGCTATGGCTACACCTTC. Protein sequence: CASSQDDRGYGYTF.

The gene calls are TRBV6-5 and TRBJ1-2; no clear D. V was clipped by 9 bases and J by 8 bases, with 13 bases between them. The CDR3 is 11 amino acids. The germline V gene encodes CDR1 MNHEY and CDR2 SVGAGI. The DNA for the CDR3 is TGTGCCAGGGACGAGGGTGACGGCTACACCTTC. It specifies CARDEGDGYTF.

V and J are TRBV11-2 and TRBJ2-4; TRBD1 might be the D (7 bases). The CDR3 is 15 amino acids. Germline values: CDR1 SGHAT, CDR2 FQNNGV. Trimming took 5 bases from V and 3 from J, leaving 14 bases between them. DNA of the CDR3: TGTGCCAGCAGCGGCCTCAGGGGGGTCAAAAACATTCAGTACTTC. This gives the protein CASSGLRGVKNIQYF.

This clone was detected only once. The rearrangement links TRBV4-1 to TRBJ2-1, with 13 bases aligning to TRBD2. Trimming took 3 bases from V and 4 from J; bases not matched to a gene: 3. Germline assignment: CDR1 MGHRA and CDR2 YSYEKL. The CDR3 spans 16 residues. CDR3 residues: CASSQPTSGGYNEQFF. In DNA, the CDR3 is TGCGCCAGCAGCCAGCCGACTAGCGGGGGGTACAATGAGCAGTTCTTC.

Worth noting for this clone: The same CDR3 is also encoded by other DNA sequences in this sample. The chain employs TRBV14 and TRBJ1-6, with D possibly TRBD1 on 5 matching bases. CDR3 length equals 15 residues. V lost 0 bases and J 7 bases, leaving 10 bases between the germline ends. Germline lookup yields CDR1 SGHDN and CDR2 FVKESK. The CDR3 bases are TGTGCCAGCAGCCAAGACAGAGCAGGGAATTCACCCCTCCACTTT. Encoded protein: CASSQDRAGNSPLHF.

The V call is TRBV19, the J call TRBJ1-5; D may be TRBD1 (5 bases). The CDR3 runs 15 residues. Trimming removed 5 bases at V and 0 bases at J, with 11 bases between. The germline V gene encodes CDR1 LNHDA and CDR2 SQIVND (reference sequence). CDR3 nucleotide sequence: TGTGCCAGTAGTTCAGAGCAGGGTAGCAATCAGCCCCAGCATTTT. Encoded protein: CASSSEQGSNQPQHF.

This clone was found a few times. This chain connects TRBV5-1 to TRBJ2-2, with D perhaps matching TRBD2 (7 bases). V lost 3 bases, J lost 3 bases, and 18 bases lay in between. The CDR3 covers 17 residues. Germline V gives CDR1 SGHRS, CDR2 YFSETQ. The CDR3 coding sequence is TGCGCCAGCAGCTGGGAAGAGAGAGGGGGGGACACCGGGGAGCTGTTTTTT. Translation gives CASSWEERGGDTGELFF.

This chain joins TRBV2 and TRBJ1-5, with D maybe TRBD1 (5 bases). The V and J ends lost 3 bases and 5 bases respectively, with 23 bases between them. This CDR3 has 18 amino acids. The germline CDR1 and CDR2 sequences are SNHLY and FYNNEI. The CDR3 DNA sequence: TGTGCCAGCAGTGATATAAGGGGACTTTACGCTCTTGATCAGCCCCAGCATTTT. Translated, it gives CASSDIRGLYALDQPQHF. The full variable domain, completed using reference TRBV2 and TRBJ1-5, is EPEVTQTPSHQVTQMGQEVILRCVPISNHLYFYWYRQILGQKVEFLVSFYNNEISEKSEIFDDQFSVERPDGSNFTLKIRSTKLEDSAMYFCASSDIRGLYALDQPQHFGDGTRLSIL.

The chain joins TRBV12-5 to TRBJ1-5, with no clear D. The V end was cut by 5 bases, the J end by 2 bases, with 13 bases between. The germline gives CDR1 LGHNT, CDR2 FRNRAP. The CDR3 is made up of 15 amino acids. In DNA, the CDR3 is TGTGCTAGTGGTCCTGGAGGTTTGGGCAATCAGCCCCAGCATTTT. The encoded protein is CASGPGGLGNQPQHF.

V is TRBV11-2 and J is TRBJ1-5; D perhaps matches TRBD1 (5 bases). The ends were cut back, 5 bases at V and 0 bases at J, with 11 bases in the middle. CDR3 length equals 15 residues. Germline assignment: CDR1 SGHAT and CDR2 FQNNGV. The DNA for the CDR3 is TGTGCCAGCAGCGTTACAGGTCTTAGCAATCAGCCCCAGCATTTT. This translates into CASSVTGLSNQPQHF.

The sample holds one count of this clone. The chain has TRBV9 and TRBJ2-1; a weak D match, TRBD2 (6 bases). Germline CDR1 reads SGDLS; CDR2 reads YYNGEE. The length of the CDR3 is 16 residues. V gave up 4 bases and J gave up 6 bases, with 20 bases separating them. The CDR3 region has the DNA TGTGCCAGCAGCCCTGAGGGGCGGGGTATGGGCAATGAGCAGTTCTTC. Translating gives CASSPEGRGMGNEQFF.

The chain links TRBV6-5 to TRBJ1-4; 7 bases map to TRBD1. V lost 2 bases to trimming and J lost 6 bases; unmatched junction nucleotides: 0. Per germline, CDR1 MNHEY and CDR2 SVGAGI. The CDR3 loop spans 13 amino acids. The CDR3 protein is CASSYRGHEKLFF. The DNA of the CDR3 is TGTGCCAGCAGTTACAGGGGGCATGAAAAACTGTTTTTT.

This chain uses TRBV5-1 with TRBJ2-5, with 15 positions matching TRBD2. Germline trimming cut 7 bases from V and 1 base from J; bases unmatched to any gene: 2. Germline V gene data show CDR1 as SGHRS and CDR2 as YFSETQ. The length of the CDR3 is 15 residues. The CDR3 is CASGLAGGTQETQYF. For the CDR3, the DNA is TGCGCCAGCGGACTAGCGGGGGGGACCCAAGAGACCCAGTACTTC.

The V gene is TRBV7-8, the J gene TRBJ2-4, with 8 bases fitting TRBD1. V was clipped by 2 bases and J by 1 base; unmatched bases: 7. CDR3 length: 17 residues. Germline V CDR1 and CDR2: SGHVS, FQNEAQ. The CDR3 DNA reads as TGTGCCAGCAGCTTAAGGACAGGGCGCCTGGCCAAAAACATTCAGTACTTC. Encoded protein: CASSLRTGRLAKNIQYF.